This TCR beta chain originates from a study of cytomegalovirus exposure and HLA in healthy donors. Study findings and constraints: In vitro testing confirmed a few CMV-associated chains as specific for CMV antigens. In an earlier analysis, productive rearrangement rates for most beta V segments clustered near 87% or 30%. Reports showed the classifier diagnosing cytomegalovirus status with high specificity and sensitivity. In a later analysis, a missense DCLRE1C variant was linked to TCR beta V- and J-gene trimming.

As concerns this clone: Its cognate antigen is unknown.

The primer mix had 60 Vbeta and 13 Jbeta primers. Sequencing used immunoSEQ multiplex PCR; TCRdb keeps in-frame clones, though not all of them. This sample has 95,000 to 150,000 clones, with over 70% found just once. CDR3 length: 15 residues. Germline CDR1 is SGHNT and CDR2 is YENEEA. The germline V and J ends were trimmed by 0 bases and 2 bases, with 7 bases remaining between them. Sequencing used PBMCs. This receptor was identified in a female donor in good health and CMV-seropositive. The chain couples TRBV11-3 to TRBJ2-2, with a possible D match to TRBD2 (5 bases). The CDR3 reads CASSLDSGNTGELFF. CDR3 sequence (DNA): TGTGCCAGCAGCTTAGACTCGGGAAACACCGGGGAGCTGTTTTTT. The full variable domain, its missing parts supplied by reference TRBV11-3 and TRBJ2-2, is EAGVVQSPRYKIIEKKQPVAFWCNPISGHNTLYWYLQNLGQGPELLIRYENEEAVDDSQLPKDRFSAERLKGVDSTLKIQPAELGDSAVYLCASSLDSGNTGELFFGEGSRLTVL.